This TCR beta chain came from a study of T cells in Graves' hyperthyroidism and ophthalmopathy. Researchers amplified the TCR beta CDR3 regions from RNA transcripts. The study used the HTBI primer set for a first-round RT-PCR of the TCR CDR3. TCRdb used MiXCR to reprocess the multiplex PCR reads, holding one entry per CDR3 protein. The repertoire consists of 550,000 to 600,000 distinct CDR3 sequences, with roughly 17% occurring once and the leading ten covering about 18%. This clonotype showed up many times. Sequenced: blood. The receptor was isolated from a woman aged 18 to 35 with Graves' hyperthyroidism.

The CDR3 DNA follows: TGTGCCAGCAGCGCCGGGACAGAGGGCAATCAGCCCCAGCATTTT. The encoded protein is CASSAGTEGNQPQHF. This chain connects TRBV16 to TRBJ1-5, with TRBD1 identical over 7 bases. CDR3 length: 15 amino acids. The J segment lost 2 bases and the V segment lost 5 bases, leaving 6 bases of the junction unmatched. CDR1 and CDR2 (germline): KGHSY, FQNENV.